This T cell receptor (beta chain) was captured by sequencing in a study of graft-versus-host responses after intestinal transplantation. This table comes from immunoSEQ multiplex PCR, and its TCRdb copy is limited to in-frame clones, with some not included. The data hold tens of thousands of clones, with around 94% observed a single time. There are 13 residues in the CDR3. Trimming shortened V by 4 bases and J by 4 bases, and 8 bases separated the two germline ends. CDR1 and CDR2 (germline): LGHNA, YNFKEQ. The input for sequencing was PBMCs, taken 16 days after intestinal transplant. The sequence was obtained from a human patient who received an intestinal transplant, so some T cells may come from the graft donor. The chain uses TRBV4-2 and TRBJ1-5; D is ambiguous. For the CDR3, the DNA is TGTGCCAGCAGCCCTCCAGCTAATCAGCCCCAGCATTTT. Amino acid sequence: CASSPPANQPQHF.